The TCR beta chain described here comes from a study of blood T cell repertoires in COVID-19 (dated by TCRdb to the early 2020s). Background for the entire study: Samples from collaborators originated in the United States, Italy and Spain and spanned both the acute and convalescent phases of COVID-19. Nearly every sample came with metadata listing a de-identified subject ID, COVID-19 status, age in years and sex. Subjects who had been exposed to COVID-19, were actively infected with it, or had recovered from it provided the deeply sampled blood TCRbeta repertoires that made up the dataset. HLA class I and class II types, where available, came from metadata supplied by the sample provider rather than from assay-based typing. The material from the prospective study consisted of cDNA or gDNA derived from T cells, B-cell-depleted T cells, or PBMCs. The repertoires were released in a freely available public database intended as a resource for research on the immune response to SARS-CoV-2. The samples were drawn from the first 160 participants of the ongoing ImmuneRACE study and from 1,254 subjects provided by 6 global collaborators. Study-level results and caveats: The quantity of clinical and demographic metadata differed by source and by participant and was supplied without curation.

Comments on this clone: Its antigen target is currently unknown. No base quality values were provided; no much bigger clone lies one nucleotide off.

TCRbeta CDR3 regions were amplified from genomic DNA using the immunoSEQ Assay, a bias-controlled multiplex PCR. In the original analysis: Within the assay, amplification of reference gene primers was used to estimate how many nucleated cells each sample contained. To quantify the absolute abundance of each unique TCRbeta CDR3 rearrangement, sequence reads were collapsed and filtered. For each sample, productive Simpson clonality was calculated by taking the square root of Simpson's diversity index across productive rearrangements. What TCRdb holds here is the immuneACCESS table cut down to in-frame rearrangements. Part of the clones is not present; checked against another copy, under half of the missing clones reflect an unresolved V gene, and the others are unexplained. The V and J calls and clone size were taken over from that table, and D and trimming were inferred from the DNA. The sample table contains some 250,000 clones; only one count was recorded for roughly 90% of them. Around 2% of the sample goes to the ten largest clones.

A second Seattle source provided samples from volunteer blood donors who had recovered from COVID-19. Collaborating institutions collected whole blood in K2EDTA tubes following their own protocols. For TCRbeta analysis, collaborators shipped samples in one of three forms: frozen whole blood, isolated PBMCs, or DNA extracted from either of those sample types. Taken from cysteine to phenylalanine, the CDR3 has 15 residues. Kept here is only the CDR3 DNA, which spans 45 bases and is read in frame from base 1. This chain joins TRBV21-1 to TRBJ2-7; the table names TRBD2, a call not compared with the DNA. TRBV21-1 is designated a pseudogene. Sequencing was performed on peripheral blood. This receptor was taken from a man aged 25-45 years who had recovered from COVID-19. The sequenced DNA is TGTGCCAGCAGCAAAAAGCTTATCTGTTTGGACGAGCAGTACTTC. Its translation reads: CASSKKLICLDEQYF.